The 2 T cell receptor beta chains below come from one sample, sequenced in a study of blood T cell repertoires in COVID-19 (dated by TCRdb to about 2020). Library preparation employed the immunoSEQ multiplex PCR assay. TCRdb mirrors the immuneACCESS table, restricted to in-frame sequences. Some clones are absent from its copies; in checked studies, under half trace to an unresolved V gene, and the reason for the others is unknown. Present in this sample are roughly 320,000 clones, 85% to 90% of which were seen just once. The ten largest clonotypes hold about 1.7% of the sample. Specimen: peripheral blood. The receptors originated from a woman aged 25-40 years with COVID-19, enrolled during active disease.

The chain recombines TRBV3-1 (or the pseudogene TRBV3-2) with TRBJ1-6; maybe TRBD1 (5 bases). CDR1 and CDR2 (germline): LGHDT, YNNKEL (reference sequence). This CDR3 has 14 residues. V was clipped by 3 bases and J by 6 bases, with 9 bases between them. The CDR3 bases are TGTGCCAGCAGCCAGGCAGGGATTAATTCACCCCTCCACTTT. Protein: CASSQAGINSPLHF.

The chain is built from TRBV3-1 (or the pseudogene TRBV3-2) and TRBJ2-1, with D perhaps matching TRBD2 (7 bases). This CDR3 spans 16 amino acids. Germline CDR1 and CDR2: LGHDT and YNNKEL (reference sequence). V gave up 3 bases and J gave up 5 bases, with 17 bases separating them. The CDR3 sequence: CASSHGEGGGNNEQFF. The CDR3 bases are TGTGCCAGCAGCCACGGAGAGGGGGGAGGGAACAATGAGCAGTTCTTC.